This is a list of T cell receptor beta chains from one sample in a study of OX40 agonist ivuxolimab in advanced cancers. Here immunoSEQ multiplex PCR was the method, and the copy in TCRdb shows in-frame clones only, minus some. The table has some 70,000 clones, around 90% seen once. Here the sequenced sample was CD4+ or CD8+ T cells sorted from blood, taken in a trial of the OX40 agonist ivuxolimab. All receptors come from an adult with an advanced solid tumor such as melanoma, head and neck, liver or kidney cancer. The CDR3 runs from the conserved cysteine through the conserved F or W. D genes are given only for firm matches. Clone size, where shown, is once, few, many, or a class for clones that have expanded.

V gene	D gene	clone size	J gene	CDR3 DNA	CDR3 protein
TRBV7-3	TRBD1	-	TRBJ2-6	TGTGCCAGCAGCTCCGGACAGGCAACCTCTGGGGCCAACGTCCTGACTTTC	CASSSGQATSGANVLTF
TRBV6-5	-	-	TRBJ2-7	TGTGCCAGCAGTTACTCGTCGGGCCAGGGTATGGGGCAGTACTTC	CASSYSSGQGMGQYF
TRBV12-5	-	-	TRBJ2-1	TGTGCTAGTGGTTTGGGCCCAAAATCAGTCAATGAGCAGTTCTTC	CASGLGPKSVNEQFF
TRBV4-1	-	once	TRBJ2-7	TGCGCCAGCAGCCAAGATAGTGGGACACCGAGCTCCTACGAGCAGTACTTC	CASSQDSGTPSSYEQYF
TRBV11-1	TRBD2	once	TRBJ2-7	TGTGCCAGCAGCCCAAGACTAGCGGGAGCAGGCGAGCAGTACTTC	CASSPRLAGAGEQYF
TRBV9	-	-	TRBJ1-4	TGTGCCAGCAGCGTAGCTTTATCGGCAGGTGGCGATAAGAATGAAAAACTGTTTTTT	CASSVALSAGGDKNEKLFF
TRBV30	-	-	TRBJ1-5	TGTGCCTGGAGTGTAGTTCGGGGGGCTAAGGGTCAGCCCCAGCATTTT	CAWSVVRGAKGQPQHF
TRBV6-1	-	-	TRBJ2-7	TGTGCCAGCAGTGAACAAGACAGTCTCCCCGAGCAGTACTTC	CASSEQDSLPEQYF
TRBV6-1	-	-	TRBJ1-1	TGTGCCAGCAAAGAGACAGCGGGCACTGAAGCTTTCTTT	CASKETAGTEAFF
TRBV6-1	-	few	TRBJ2-7	TGTGCCAGCAGTTTGACATTAAACGAGCAGTACTTC	CASSLTLNEQYF
TRBV30	-	-	TRBJ1-2	TGTGCCTGGAGTGTACACAGGGCTAACACCTTC	CAWSVHRANTF
TRBV11-2	-	-	TRBJ2-7	TGTGCCAGCAGCCTACAGCGCCTTGGGGAGCAGTACTTC	CASSLQRLGEQYF
TRBV11-3	-	-	TRBJ2-7	TGTGCCAGCAGCTTCGGGACCTCCTACGAGCAGTACTTC	CASSFGTSYEQYF
TRBV5-1	TRBD1	-	TRBJ2-7	TGCGCCAGCAGCTTTGGGGCCCGGACAGGGCCGACCTACGAGCAGTACTTC	CASSFGARTGPTYEQYF
TRBV19	-	-	TRBJ2-5	TGTGCCAGTAGTGAGTCAGACCAGACCCAGTACTTC	CASSESDQTQYF
TRBV11-2	-	-	TRBJ1-6	TGTGCCAGCAGCTTTTCGGGGTATAATTCACCCCTCCACTTT	CASSFSGYNSPLHF
TRBV5-1	TRBD2	-	TRBJ2-2	TGCGCCAGCAGCTTAGAACTAGCGGGAGTTAACGGGGAGCTGTTTTTT	CASSLELAGVNGELFF
TRBV6-6	-	-	TRBJ1-2	TGTGCCAGCAGTGGGCGGGGGGCCGATGGCTACACCTTC	CASSGRGADGYTF
TRBV6-1	-	-	TRBJ1-2	TGTGCCATCCCGCTTTGGGGGAACTATGGCTACACCTTC	CAIPLWGNYGYTF
TRBV2	TRBD2	-	TRBJ2-3	TGTGCCAGCAGCCTAGCGGGTGAGGCAGGAGATACGCAGTATTTT	CASSLAGEAGDTQYF
TRBV11-3	TRBD2	-	TRBJ2-1	TGTGCCAGCAGCTTAGTAGCGGGAGGTCCCTCCTACAATGAGCAGTTCTTC	CASSLVAGGPSYNEQFF
TRBV2	TRBD1	-	TRBJ1-2	TGTGCCAGCAGTGAGAGACAGGGGGCGAACGTCTATGGCTACACCTTC	CASSERQGANVYGYTF
TRBV5-1	TRBD2	-	TRBJ2-4	TGCGCCAGCAGCGACCGGACTAGTGCCCAGGCCATTCAGTACTTC	CASSDRTSAQAIQYF
TRBV6-4	TRBD1	-	TRBJ1-2	TGTGCCAGCAATCCGGGACAGGAGGCAGGAGGCTACACCTTC	CASNPGQEAGGYTF
TRBV7-2	-	-	TRBJ1-2	TGTGCCAGCAGCCCTTGGGGGACGAACTATGGCTACACCTTC	CASSPWGTNYGYTF
TRBV5-6	TRBD1	-	TRBJ2-3	TGTGCCAGCAGCTTATATACAGGGGTAACAGATACGCAGTATTTT	CASSLYTGVTDTQYF